The rows below give T cell receptor beta chains drawn from one sample of a study of PD-1 blockade in classical Hodgkin lymphoma. TCRdb's copy holds only in-frame clones and misses some; the assay was immunoSEQ multiplex PCR. The repertoire includes around 35,000 clones, around 88% of them detected once, and 7.7% sits in the top ten. Here the sequenced sample was peripheral blood mononuclear cells (PBMCs), taken before the second cycle of nivolumab. The receptors originated from a human donor with classical Hodgkin lymphoma. Both conserved end residues are trimmed from each CDR3.

J gene | V gene | CDR3 protein
TRBJ2-7 | TRBV4-1 | ASSRLEGAYEQY
TRBJ2-1 | TRBV25-1 | ASSDIQREPINNEQF
TRBJ2-7 | TRBV7-9 | ASSLASGRAMEQY
TRBJ1-3 | TRBV5-1 | ASSLGAGQRNTIY
TRBJ2-2 | TRBV5-1 | ASSLVLAGTGELF
TRBJ2-1 | TRBV2 | ASRDLRLVIIEQF
TRBJ1-6 | TRBV5-1 | ASSFARDSSSPLH
TRBJ2-1 | TRBV19 | ASSYTVTYNEQF
TRBJ1-5 | TRBV2 | ASSLRGNSNQPQH
TRBJ2-1 | TRBV5-1 | ASSLGRLAGGDEQF
TRBJ2-1 | TRBV10-3 | AISGTSHNEQF
TRBJ2-3 | TRBV6-6 | ASSYGVLTDTQY
TRBJ1-2 | TRBV29-1 | SVPRDRGGYT
TRBJ2-5 | TRBV5-1 | ASTKKGGPRETQY
TRBJ2-1 | TRBV6-5 | ASSYGGNYNEQF
TRBJ2-7 | TRBV6-5 | ASSYLGGGYEQY
TRBJ2-1 | TRBV7-3 | ASSSIAGVGLNEQF
TRBJ2-5 | TRBV19 | ASSIGTSGQETQY
TRBJ1-4 | TRBV5-1 | ASTARSPVREKLF
TRBJ2-7 | TRBV6-5 | ASSYLDGEQY
TRBJ1-1 | TRBV6-1 | ASSEAF
TRBJ2-4 | TRBV30 | AHAFGPLGIQY
TRBJ2-7 | TRBV19 | ASCRTSGYEQY
TRBJ2-1 | TRBV28 | ASTLAGESYNEQF
TRBJ2-2 | TRBV28 | ASSLWGGGTGELF
TRBJ1-1 | TRBV23-1 | ASSRQGPHTEAF
TRBJ2-7 | TRBV5-1 | ASSLERDYEQY
TRBJ2-3 | TRBV5-1 | ASSGPTDTQY
TRBJ2-2 | TRBV5-1 | ASSLRGRELAGELF
TRBJ2-3 | TRBV19 | ASSIGAFTDTQY
TRBJ1-6 | TRBV9 | ASSVGTGGFSNSPLH
TRBJ1-1 | TRBV19 | ASSMRDTEAF
TRBJ2-2 | TRBV9 | AGSVDGGELF